This T cell receptor beta chain was identified in a study of shared clonotypes between healthy human individuals. Whole-study findings and limits: The study generally estimated greater richness for naive than memory subsets.

A note on this clone: Its antigen is not known.

Germline-derived CDR1 and CDR2 are SNHLY and FYNNEI. The CDR3 runs 13 residues. The V end lost 8 bases, the J end lost 6 bases, and 15 bases lay between the germline ends. Sorted-subset replicate PCR reactions were performed with approximately 200 ng DNA, corresponding to tens of thousands of T cell genomes. Data came from immunoSEQ multiplex PCR; TCRdb stores just in-frame clones and leaves some out. The table records fewer than 1 million clones, around 96% of them present only once. CD45RO-negative, CCR7-positively selected cells formed the naive CD8 fraction, excluding terminally differentiated effector memory CD45RA+ cells.

The sequence derives from a man aged 25 to 40 in good health. Material: naive CD8+ T cells sorted from blood. V usage is TRBV2 and J usage is TRBJ2-3; D unclear. CDR3 DNA sequence: TGTGCCAGCGGCCGGGTCGGTGGGGATACGCAGTATTTT. Its translation: CASGRVGGDTQYF.